The rows below give T cell receptor beta chains drawn from one sample of a study of response to subunit inactivated influenza vaccine. MiXCR was run by TCRdb on the RT-PCR reads, yielding one entry per CDR3 protein. The repertoire has more than 450,000 distinct CDR3 sequences, around 8% of them found once; the top ten carry roughly 13%. The specimen comprised PBMCs from blood, sampled roughly 24 months after vaccination. The receptors stem from a man aged 50-75 years who received an inactivated influenza vaccine. Both conserved end residues are part of each CDR3. The order of the fields is D gene, V gene, J gene, clone size, CDR3 DNA, CDR3 protein. D genes are given only for firm matches. Expanded clones get a size class; other rows say once, few or many, or leave the size out.

-,TRBV12-3/TRBV12-4,TRBJ2-3,-,TGTGCCAGCAGTTTAGGAGGTTCATCGCAGTATTTT,CASSLGGSSQYF
-,TRBV6-1,TRBJ2-5,few,TGTGCCAGCAGACCCAACTCCGGGACCTCAGAGACCCAGTACTTC,CASRPNSGTSETQYF
-,TRBV20-1,TRBJ2-2,-,TGCAGTGCTAGAGATCCCAGGGCGAACACCGGGGAGCTGTTTTTT,CSARDPRANTGELFF
-,TRBV10-3,TRBJ1-1,few,TGTGCCATCAGTGAACGGGGATACACTGAAGCTTTCTTT,CAISERGYTEAFF
-,TRBV7-2,TRBJ1-2,-,TGTGCCAGCAGCTTACAAGAGTGGGGCTACACCTTC,CASSLQEWGYTF
-,TRBV9,TRBJ2-5,few,TGTGCCAGCAGCTTGCACAGAACCCAAGAGACCCAGTACTTC,CASSLHRTQETQYF
TRBD2,TRBV28,TRBJ2-3,few,TGTGCCAGCAGAAGCGGGAGTTACACAGATACGCAGTATTTT,CASRSGSYTDTQYF
-,TRBV4-1,TRBJ1-1,few,TGCGCCAGCAGACCATCGGAGGGATTGAACACTGAAGCTTTCTTT,CASRPSEGLNTEAFF
TRBD1,TRBV20-1,TRBJ1-1,few,TGCAGTGCTAGACGACAGGGTGCGGGGCTGGGGACTGAAGCTTTCTTT,CSARRQGAGLGTEAFF
-,TRBV20-1,TRBJ2-7,few,TGCAGTGCTAGAGATCGCAGACAGGCCCACTACGAGCAGTACTTC,CSARDRRQAHYEQYF
TRBD1,TRBV5-1,TRBJ2-3,few,TGCGCCAGCAGCTTGGCCAGAGACAGGGGAAGCACAGATACGCAGTATTTT,CASSLARDRGSTDTQYF
-,TRBV4-3,TRBJ2-3,-,TGCGCCAGCAGCCAAGAACTACAGGCGGGGGATACGCAGTATTTT,CASSQELQAGDTQYF
-,TRBV7-8,TRBJ1-5,many,TGTGCCAGCAGCTTAGTTCCAGGAGATCAGCCCCAGCATTTT,CASSLVPGDQPQHF
TRBD1,TRBV29-1,TRBJ1-2,many,TGCAGCGTTCACAGACAGGGGAAAAATGGCTACACCTTC,CSVHRQGKNGYTF
-,TRBV5-1,TRBJ2-2,-,TGCGCCAGCAGCCACGGATGGGACGTGAACACCGGGGAGCTGTTTTTT,CASSHGWDVNTGELFF
TRBD1,TRBV12-3/TRBV12-4,TRBJ2-2,many,TGTGCCAGCAGTTTAGATCGGACAGGTGCCACCGGGGAGCTGTTTTTT,CASSLDRTGATGELFF
-,TRBV6-1,TRBJ1-5,-,TGTGCCAGCAGTATGTTTTCGGTGGAGCCCCAGCATTTT,CASSMFSVEPQHF
TRBD1,TRBV30,TRBJ1-5,-,TGTGCCTGGAGTGAGACAGGGGTTAGCAATCAGCCCCAGCATTTT,CAWSETGVSNQPQHF
TRBD1,TRBV6-1,TRBJ1-5,many,TGTGCCAGCACCCACAGGGGGGGCTTACAGCCCCAGCATTTT,CASTHRGGLQPQHF
-,TRBV28,TRBJ1-1,many,TGTGCCAGCAGTTTATCCCCCTACACTGAAGCTTTCTTT,CASSLSPYTEAFF
-,TRBV18,TRBJ1-3,many,TGTGCCAGCTCGGCGGGAAACACCATATATTTT,CASSAGNTIYF
TRBD1,TRBV7-9,TRBJ2-7,-,TGTGCCAGCAGAACAGGGGATCCCTCCTACGAGCAGTACTTC,CASRTGDPSYEQYF
TRBD2,TRBV6-1,TRBJ2-7,-,TGTGCCAGCAGTCAGGGACTAGTCTACGAGCAGTACTTC,CASSQGLVYEQYF
-,TRBV5-1,TRBJ2-1,many,TGCGCCAGCAGCTTATCACAACAGGCCTACAATGAGCAGTTCTTC,CASSLSQQAYNEQFF
-,TRBV29-1,TRBJ2-1,few,TGCAGCGTTGAATTGGTGAATGAGCAGTTCTTC,CSVELVNEQFF
TRBD1,TRBV20-1,TRBJ2-7,-,TGCAGTCAGACGGACAGGCTAGGATCCTACGAGCAGTATTTC,CSQTDRLGSYEQYF
TRBD2,TRBV7-6,TRBJ2-3,-,TGTGCCAGCAGCTTAGTAGCGGGAGGGACCACAGATACGCAGTATTTT,CASSLVAGGTTDTQYF
-,TRBV10-3,TRBJ2-2,many,TGTGCCATCGGTCCGGGAGTGGACTCCGGGGAGCTGTTTTTT,CAIGPGVDSGELFF
TRBD1,TRBV5-1,TRBJ2-1,few,TGCGCCAGCAGCTTGGGTGGCACAGGGGTCTACAATGAGCAGTTCTTC,CASSLGGTGVYNEQFF
TRBD2,TRBV4-3,TRBJ2-5,few,TGCGCCAGCAGCTCCGGACTAGCGGGAACTGAGACCCAGTACTTC,CASSSGLAGTETQYF
-,TRBV15,TRBJ2-5,-,TGTGCCACCAGCAGAGAAGGGGTCCAAGAGACCCAGTACTTC,CATSREGVQETQYF
TRBD2,TRBV20-1,TRBJ2-7,few,TGCAGTGCTAACGGGAGGGCCGGGGGCGAGCAGTACTTC,CSANGRAGGEQYF
-,TRBV12-3/TRBV12-4,TRBJ2-7,many,TGTGCCAGCAGTTTCAACTCCTACTACGAGCAGTACTTC,CASSFNSYYEQYF
-,TRBV20-1,TRBJ2-3,many,TGCAGTGCATTGGACACGCTCGGGCGCGATACGCAGTATTTT,CSALDTLGRDTQYF
TRBD1,TRBV12-3/TRBV12-4,TRBJ2-3,many,TGTGCCAGCAGTACAGGGGTTACGCAGTATTTT,CASSTGVTQYF
-,TRBV18,TRBJ2-2,-,TGTGCCAGCTCACTTACGTCGGATTACACCGGGGAGCTGTTTTTT,CASSLTSDYTGELFF
TRBD2,TRBV5-1,TRBJ2-3,few,TGCGCCAGCAGCTTGGTTTGGACTAGCGAAACAGATACGCAGTATTTT,CASSLVWTSETDTQYF
-,TRBV6-1,TRBJ2-2,many,TGTGCCAGCAGACAGGGGAACACCGGGGAGCTGTTTTTT,CASRQGNTGELFF
TRBD2,TRBV20-1,TRBJ2-4,few,TGCAGTGCCAGCCCAGGGTCGGGGGGCAAAAACATTCAGTACTTC,CSASPGSGGKNIQYF
-,TRBV12-3/TRBV12-4,TRBJ2-6,many,TGTGCCAGCAGTCGCTCTGGGGCCAACGTCCTGACTTTC,CASSRSGANVLTF
-,TRBV6-6,TRBJ1-5,few,TGTGCCAGCATGGAGAACAGCAATCAGCCCCAGCATTTT,CASMENSNQPQHF
-,TRBV4-1,TRBJ1-2,many,TGCGCCAGCAGCCAAGAGGTAGAGAACTATGGCTACACCTTC,CASSQEVENYGYTF
-,TRBV9,TRBJ1-4,few,TGTGCCAGCAGCGGGGGGGGGATGGCTAATGAAAAACTGTTTTTT,CASSGGGMANEKLFF
TRBD2,TRBV20-1,TRBJ2-1,-,TGCAGTGCTAGGAATCTAGCGGGGGGACCACATTACAATGAGCAGTTCTTC,CSARNLAGGPHYNEQFF
-,TRBV7-2,TRBJ1-5,few,TGTGCCAGCAGCGAGACAGGCTGGTATAGCAATCAGCCCCAGCATTTT,CASSETGWYSNQPQHF
TRBD2,TRBV20-1,TRBJ2-7,few,TGCAGTGCTATTCGGACTAGCGGGATCTCCTACGAGCAGTACTTC,CSAIRTSGISYEQYF
-,TRBV7-2,TRBJ2-3,few,TGTGCCAGCAGCGGTACAGCCCGGGATACGCAGTATTTT,CASSGTARDTQYF
-,TRBV12-3/TRBV12-4,TRBJ2-1,many,TGTGCCAGCAGTTTAGAGCAGCGCAATGAGCAGTTCTTC,CASSLEQRNEQFF
TRBD1,TRBV4-3,TRBJ1-4,few,TGCGCCAGCAGCCAGGGACAGGGAGGTAATGAAAAACTGTTTTTT,CASSQGQGGNEKLFF
-,TRBV20-1,TRBJ2-3,few,TGCAGTGCTAGACCCGGAGGGGATACGCAGTATTTT,CSARPGGDTQYF
TRBD1,TRBV6-5,TRBJ1-1,many,TGTGCCAGCAGTTCCGGACAGGTAGCTTTCTTT,CASSSGQVAFF
-,TRBV4-3,TRBJ1-5,many,TGCGCCAGCAGCCAAGTCCTGGGGGGACCCCAGCATTTT,CASSQVLGGPQHF
TRBD1,TRBV5-6,TRBJ2-3,many,TGTGCCAGCAGCTTGTTGGGACAGGGGGTGGATACGCAGTATTTT,CASSLLGQGVDTQYF
TRBD1,TRBV9,TRBJ2-7,-,TGTGCCAGCAGCGTAGGTGGGACAGCGGACGAGCAGTACTTC,CASSVGGTADEQYF
TRBD1,TRBV19,TRBJ2-2,-,TGTGCCAGTAGCCGGGACAGGGTGGTCTGGGAGCTGTTTTTT,CASSRDRVVWELFF
-,TRBV5-1,TRBJ1-2,-,TGCGCCAGCAGCCTACGGACATGGAATAACTATGGCTACACCTTC,CASSLRTWNNYGYTF
TRBD2,TRBV14,TRBJ2-7,-,TGTGCCAGCAGCCAACCGGGACTAGCGGACTACGAGCAGTACTTC,CASSQPGLADYEQYF
-,TRBV20-1,TRBJ1-2,-,TGCAGTGCTATAGGACACCTCTATGGCTACACCTTC,CSAIGHLYGYTF
-,TRBV20-1,TRBJ2-5,-,TGCAGTGCTAGAGATTTCACCGGGCAGGGGTTTCGAGAGACCCAGTACTTC,CSARDFTGQGFRETQYF